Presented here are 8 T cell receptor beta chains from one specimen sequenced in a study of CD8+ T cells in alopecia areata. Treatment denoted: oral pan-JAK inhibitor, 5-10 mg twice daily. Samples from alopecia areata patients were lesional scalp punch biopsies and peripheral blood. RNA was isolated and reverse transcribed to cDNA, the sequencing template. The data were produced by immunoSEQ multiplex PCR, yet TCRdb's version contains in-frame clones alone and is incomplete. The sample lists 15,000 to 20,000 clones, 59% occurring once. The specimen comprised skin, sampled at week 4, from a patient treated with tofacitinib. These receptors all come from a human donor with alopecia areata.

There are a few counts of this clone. This chain's CDR3 is CASSLRQGDSPLHF. The CDR3 region has the DNA TGTGCCAGCAGTTTAAGACAGGGCGATTCACCCCTCCACTTT. This chain links TRBV27 with TRBJ1-6; 7 bases are a match to TRBD1. V shed 2 bases and J 8 bases; nucleotides not matched to a gene: 3. Germline V gives CDR1 MNHEY, CDR2 SMNVEV (reference sequence). The CDR3 consists of 14 residues.

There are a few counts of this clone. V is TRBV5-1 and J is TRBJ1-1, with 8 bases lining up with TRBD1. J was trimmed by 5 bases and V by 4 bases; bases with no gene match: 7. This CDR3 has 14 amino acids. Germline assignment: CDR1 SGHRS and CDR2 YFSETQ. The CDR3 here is CASSIGQGKTEAFF. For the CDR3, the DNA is TGCGCCAGCAGCATTGGACAGGGTAAAACTGAAGCTTTCTTT. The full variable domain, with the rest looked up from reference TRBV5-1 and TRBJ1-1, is KAGVTQTPRYLIKTRGQQVTLSCSPISGHRSVSWYQQTPGQGLQFLFEYFSETQRNKGNFPGRFSGRQFSNSRSEMNVSTLELGDSALYLCASSIGQGKTEAFFGQGTRLTVV.

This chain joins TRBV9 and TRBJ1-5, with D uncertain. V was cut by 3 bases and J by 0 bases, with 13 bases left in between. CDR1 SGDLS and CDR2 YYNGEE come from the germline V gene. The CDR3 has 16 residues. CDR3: CASSGPEVTSNQPQHF. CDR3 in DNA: TGTGCCAGCAGCGGGCCCGAGGTGACTAGCAATCAGCCCCAGCATTTT.

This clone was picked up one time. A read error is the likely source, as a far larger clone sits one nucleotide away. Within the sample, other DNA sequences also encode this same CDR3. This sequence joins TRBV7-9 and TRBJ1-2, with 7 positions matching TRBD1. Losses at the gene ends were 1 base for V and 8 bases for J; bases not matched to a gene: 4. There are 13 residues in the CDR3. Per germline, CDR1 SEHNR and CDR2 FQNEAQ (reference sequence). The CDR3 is CASSLGGQDGYTF. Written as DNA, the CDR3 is TGTGCCAGCAGCTTAGGAGGACAGGACGGCTACACCTTC. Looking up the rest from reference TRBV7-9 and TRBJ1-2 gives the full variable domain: DTGVSQNPRHKITKRGQNVTFRCDPISEHNRLYWYRQTLGQGPEFLTYFQNEAQLEKSRLLSDRFSAERPKGSFSTLEIQRTEQGDSAMYLCASSLGGQDGYTFGSGTRLTVV.

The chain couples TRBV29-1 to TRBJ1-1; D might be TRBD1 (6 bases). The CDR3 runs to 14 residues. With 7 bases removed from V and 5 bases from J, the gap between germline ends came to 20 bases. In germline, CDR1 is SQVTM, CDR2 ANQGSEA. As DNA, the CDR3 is TGCAGCGCCATTACTCGTGGGAGGGGGACTGAAGCTTTCTTT. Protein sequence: CSAITRGRGTEAFF.

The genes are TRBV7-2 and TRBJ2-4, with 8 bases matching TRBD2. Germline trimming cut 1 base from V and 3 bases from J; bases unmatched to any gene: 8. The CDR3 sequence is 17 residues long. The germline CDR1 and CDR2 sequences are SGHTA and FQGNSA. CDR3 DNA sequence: TGTGCCAGCAGCTTAGACACGGGGGGGCTCGGCAAAAACATTCAGTACTTC. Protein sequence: CASSLDTGGLGKNIQYF.

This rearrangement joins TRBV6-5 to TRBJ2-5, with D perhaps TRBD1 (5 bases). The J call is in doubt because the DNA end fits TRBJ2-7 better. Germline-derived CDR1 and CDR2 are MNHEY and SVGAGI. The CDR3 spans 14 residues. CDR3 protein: CASMRIRDSYEQYF. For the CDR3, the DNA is TGTGCCAGCATGAGGATCAGGGATAGCTACGAGCAGTACTTC.

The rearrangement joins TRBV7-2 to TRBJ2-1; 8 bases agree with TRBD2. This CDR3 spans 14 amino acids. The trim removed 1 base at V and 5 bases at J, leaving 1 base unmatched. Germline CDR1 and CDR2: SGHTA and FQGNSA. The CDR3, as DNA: TGTGCCAGCAGCTTAGGCGGGGGGAACAATGAGCAGTTCTTC. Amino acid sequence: CASSLGGGNNEQFF.